The 5 T cell receptor beta chains reported below all come from one sample, sequenced in a study of shared clonotypes between healthy human individuals. Clones were read by immunoSEQ multiplex PCR, and TCRdb kept only the in-frame ones, dropping some. This sample carries 2 million to 2.5 million clones, 80% to 95% of them seen once, and the ten largest clones take roughly 0.39%. Sequenced: naive CD4+ T cells from PBMCs. Subset meaning: CD45RA+ positively selected. The receptors stem from a man aged 18 to 29 in good health. Some clones in this sample may be carry-over from other donors' samples.

This chain uses TRBV5-1 with TRBJ1-1; tentatively, D is TRBD1 (6 bases). The germline gives CDR1 SGHRS, CDR2 YFSETQ. The CDR3 length is 14 residues. The V end was cut by 5 bases, the J end by 4 bases, with 15 bases between. CDR3: CASRSGAPLTEAFF. The DNA for the CDR3 is TGCGCCAGCAGGTCAGGGGCTCCCCTCACTGAAGCTTTCTTT.

The rearrangement links TRBV15 to TRBJ2-3; D not resolved. Germline V gene data show CDR1 as LNHNV and CDR2 as YYDKDF (reference sequence). The CDR3 sequence is 13 residues long. Trimming removed 3 bases from V and 0 bases from J, with 4 bases in between. In nucleotides, the CDR3 is TGTGCCACCAGCAGGCGCAGCACAGATACGCAGTATTTT. Protein: CATSRRSTDTQYF. The variable domain in full, with the rest retrieved from reference TRBV15 and TRBJ2-3, is DAMVIQNPRYQVTQFGKPVTLSCSQTLNHNVMYWYQQKSSQAPKLLFHYYDKDFNNEADTPDNFQSRRPNTSFCFLDIRSPGLGDTAMYLCATSRRSTDTQYFGPGTRLTVL.

The chain combines TRBV2 with TRBJ1-3; tentative D call: TRBD1 (5 bases). Germline CDR1 reads SNHLY; CDR2 reads FYNNEI. This CDR3 has 14 residues. Trimming took 8 bases from V and 0 from J, leaving 11 bases between them. The CDR3 DNA sequence: TGTGCCAGCGAAGGGACTCGCTCTGGAAACACCATATATTTT. Encoded protein: CASEGTRSGNTIYF.

The chain uses TRBV30 and TRBJ2-3, with TRBD2 identical over 8 bases. Looked up from germline, CDR1 is GTSNPN and CDR2 is SVGIG (reference sequence). The V segment lost 2 bases and the J segment 6 bases; nucleotides outside the gene matches: 22. The CDR3 sequence is 19 residues long. The CDR3 nucleotides read TGTGCCTGGAGTCGGGGGGGGTTAGGACGAACGCCGGGCCTTGATACGCAGTATTTT. Amino acid sequence: CAWSRGGLGRTPGLDTQYF.

Note on this clone: Other DNA variants within this sample encode the same CDR3. The V gene is TRBV5-1, the J gene TRBJ2-3; D not certain. V was trimmed by 1 base and J by 0 bases, leaving 9 bases between them. The CDR3 sequence is 15 residues long. Germline assignment: CDR1 SGHRS and CDR2 YFSETQ. CDR3 sequence reads: CASSLRSGSTDTQYF. The CDR3 region has the DNA TGCGCCAGCAGCTTGAGGTCTGGCAGCACAGATACGCAGTATTTT.